This entry concerns a single T cell receptor beta chain. This sample is part of a study of T cell changes during pregnancy in multiple sclerosis. TCRdb's table, derived via immunoSEQ multiplex PCR, lists solely in-frame clones and lacks some. The sample lists around 96,000 clones; 80% to 95% were seen once. CDR1 and CDR2 (germline): SGHAT, FQDESV (reference sequence). V lost 6 bases and J lost 4, with 15 bases in between. The CDR3 totals 15 residues. This sequence was found in a female donor with multiple sclerosis, enrolled in a pregnancy study. The genes are TRBV11-1 and TRBJ2-2; D might be TRBD1 (6 bases). Specimen: peripheral blood, collected in the first trimester of pregnancy. CDR3 in DNA: TGTGCCAGCAGGCCCTTGGGGGCGAGCACCGGGGAGCTGTTTTTT. Encoded protein: CASRPLGASTGELFF.